This T cell receptor beta chain stems from a study of beta chain features in type 1 diabetes. Study-level findings and limits: Cells with high TCR expression could be over-represented by cDNA sequencing. There was a moderate but significant shortening of TCRB CDR3s in all four CD4+ subsets of Type 1 diabetes patients.

Expressed TCRB transcripts were sequenced because the isolated RNA had all been reverse transcribed beforehand. Naive, central memory and regulatory T cell samples produced a mean of about 4 million reads. This table comes from immunoSEQ multiplex PCR, and its TCRdb copy is limited to in-frame clones, with some not included. The sample contains around 150,000 clones, 50% to 70% of which appear only once. The CDR3 length is 14 residues. V lost 2 bases and J lost 2; bases outside the gene matches: 2. In germline, CDR1 is GTSNPN, CDR2 SVGIG (reference sequence). A remark on this clone: The antigen remains undetermined.

CD4+ cells of the naive, central memory, regulatory and stem cell-like memory types were sorted via CD45RO/CCR7/CD25/CD127/CD95/CD27. The source of this sequence is a man under 40 with type 1 diabetes. The sequencing input was naive CD4+ T cells from blood. This rearrangement joins TRBV30 to TRBJ1-5; 8 nucleotides line up with TRBD1. CDR3 sequence reads: CAWSMGQGNQPQHF. CDR3 DNA sequence: TGTGCCTGGAGTATGGGACAGGGCAATCAGCCCCAGCATTTT.